This T cell receptor beta chain is from a study of T cell changes during pregnancy in multiple sclerosis. This CDR3 is built from 11 residues. V was trimmed by 7 bases and J by 6 bases, leaving 10 bases between them. Germline V CDR1 and CDR2: SGHKS, YYEKEE (reference sequence). Assay used: immunoSEQ multiplex PCR; TCRdb lists only in-frame clones, some missing. The sample shows about 41,000 clones, 90% of them seen only once. The receptor was isolated from a female donor with multiple sclerosis, enrolled in a pregnancy study. The sample was CD8+ T cells from peripheral blood mononuclear cells, taken in the third trimester of pregnancy. The rearrangement uses TRBV5-5 and TRBJ1-2; TRBD1 might be the D (5 bases). In nucleotides, the CDR3 is TGTGCCAGCGGACAAGCCAATGGCTACACCTTC. This sequence encodes CASGQANGYTF.